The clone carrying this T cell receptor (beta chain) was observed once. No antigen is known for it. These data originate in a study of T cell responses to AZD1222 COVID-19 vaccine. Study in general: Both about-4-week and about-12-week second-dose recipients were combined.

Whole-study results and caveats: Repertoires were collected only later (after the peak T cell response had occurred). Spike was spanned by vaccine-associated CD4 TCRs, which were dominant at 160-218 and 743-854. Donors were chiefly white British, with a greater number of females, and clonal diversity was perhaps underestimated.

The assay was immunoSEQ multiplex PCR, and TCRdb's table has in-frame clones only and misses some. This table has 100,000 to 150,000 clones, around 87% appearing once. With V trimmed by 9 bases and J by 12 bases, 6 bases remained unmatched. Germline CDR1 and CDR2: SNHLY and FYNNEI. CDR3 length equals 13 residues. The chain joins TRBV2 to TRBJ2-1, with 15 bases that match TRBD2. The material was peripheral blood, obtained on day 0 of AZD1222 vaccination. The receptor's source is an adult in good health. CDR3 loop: CASKGLAGGGQFF. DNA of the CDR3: TGTGCCAGTAAGGGACTAGCGGGAGGAGGGCAGTTCTTC. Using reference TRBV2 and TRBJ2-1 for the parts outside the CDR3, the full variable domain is EPEVTQTPSHQVTQMGQEVILRCVPISNHLYFYWYRQILGQKVEFLVSFYNNEISEKSEIFDDQFSVERPDGSNFTLKIRSTKLEDSAMYFCASKGLAGGGQFFGPGTRLTVL.